These T cell receptor beta chains were read from a single sample in a study of beta chain features in type 1 diabetes. The data were produced by immunoSEQ multiplex PCR, yet TCRdb's version contains in-frame clones alone and is incomplete. The sample yields 310,000 or so clones, roughly 8% seen once. The material sequenced was central memory CD4+ T cells from blood. The receptors derive from a woman aged 18-29 years in good health. CDR3s include the opening cysteine and the closing phenylalanine or tryptophan. Each record gives: V gene, CDR3 protein.

TRBV25-1 CASSEGLTYQETQYF
TRBV7-2 CASSYRRGGADTQYF
TRBV4-3 CASSQRQGDTQYF
TRBV5-1 CASSLASGFTGELFF
TRBV6-5 CASSPIGNQPQHF
TRBV28 CASSLAGGTDGNQPQHF
TRBV7-3 CASSLTQSGMQYF
TRBV18 CASSPPGGLPYQETQYF
TRBV7-2 CASSQDPAPTSLETQYF
TRBV6-1 CASSEAPGPAYF
TRBV7-6 CASSFSGPDTQYF
TRBV4-3 CASSQGGQGSLGEQFF
TRBV10-3 CACGSQQNSGANVLTF
TRBV11-1 CASSPTGTGNTGELFF
TRBV6-5 CASRPGGGHQPQHF
TRBV27 CASSPLANTGELFF
TRBV5-1 CASSLGTGVTNEQFF
TRBV27 CASSSSGGTNTGELFF